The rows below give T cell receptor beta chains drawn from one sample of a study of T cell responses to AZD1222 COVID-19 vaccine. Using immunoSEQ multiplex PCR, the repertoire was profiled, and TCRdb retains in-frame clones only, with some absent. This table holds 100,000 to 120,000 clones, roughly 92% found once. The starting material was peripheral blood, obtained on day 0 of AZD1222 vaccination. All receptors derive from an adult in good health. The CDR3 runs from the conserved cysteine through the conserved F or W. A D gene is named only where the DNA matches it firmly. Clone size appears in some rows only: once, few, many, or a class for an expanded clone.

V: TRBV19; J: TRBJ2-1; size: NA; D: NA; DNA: TGTGCCAGTAGTATTGAGGGGCTAGTAAATGAGCAGTTCTTC; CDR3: CASSIEGLVNEQFF
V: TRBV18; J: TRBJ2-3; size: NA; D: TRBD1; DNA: TGTGCCAGCTCACATGACAGGGCGGGAGATACGCAGTATTTT; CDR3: CASSHDRAGDTQYF
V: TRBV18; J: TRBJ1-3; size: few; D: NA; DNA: TGTGCCAGCTCACCACCGGGTGGAAACACCATATATTTT; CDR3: CASSPPGGNTIYF
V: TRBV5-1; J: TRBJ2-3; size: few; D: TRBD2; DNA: TGCGCCAGCAGCTTGGAGTCGCGGGGGTTTTCAGATACGCAGTATTTT; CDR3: CASSLESRGFSDTQYF
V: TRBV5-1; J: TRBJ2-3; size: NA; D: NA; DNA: TGCGCCAGCAGCTTGGCAGGGGCAATAACAGATACGCAGTATTTT; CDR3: CASSLAGAITDTQYF
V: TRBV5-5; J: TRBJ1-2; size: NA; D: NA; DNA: TGTGCCAGCAGCCTCCATGGACAGTTCTATGGCTACACCTTC; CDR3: CASSLHGQFYGYTF
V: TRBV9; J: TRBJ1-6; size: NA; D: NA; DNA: TGTGCCAGCAGCGTTGATGATTCACCCCTCCACTTT; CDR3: CASSVDDSPLHF
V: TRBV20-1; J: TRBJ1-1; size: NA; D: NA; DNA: TGCAGTGCTACGAGGGTGGAAGCTTTCTTT; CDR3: CSATRVEAFF
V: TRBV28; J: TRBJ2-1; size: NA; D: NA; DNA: TGTGCCAGCAGTGGAACAGAGCAGTTCTTC; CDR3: CASSGTEQFF
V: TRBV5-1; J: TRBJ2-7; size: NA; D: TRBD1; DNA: TGCGCCAGCAGCCTGGGGACAGGTATTTACAACGAGCAGTACTTC; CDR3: CASSLGTGIYNEQYF
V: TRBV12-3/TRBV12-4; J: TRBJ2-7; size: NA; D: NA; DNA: TGTGCCAGCTCCGGTACTTTCTACGAGCAGTACTTC; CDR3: CASSGTFYEQYF
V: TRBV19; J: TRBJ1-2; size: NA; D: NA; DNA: TGTGCCAGTAGACCAGGGAACTATGGCTACACCTTC; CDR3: CASRPGNYGYTF
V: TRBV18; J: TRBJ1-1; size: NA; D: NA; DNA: TGTGCCAGCTCACCATCGGACAGTTCTGAAGCTTTCTTT; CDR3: CASSPSDSSEAFF
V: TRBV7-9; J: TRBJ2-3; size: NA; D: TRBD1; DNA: TGTGCCAGCAGCTGGACAGGGGGCCCAGATACGCAGTATTTT; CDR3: CASSWTGGPDTQYF
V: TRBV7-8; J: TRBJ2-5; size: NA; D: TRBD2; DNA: TGTGCCAGCGCTGCGGGGGGAGAGACCCAGTACTTC; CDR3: CASAAGGETQYF
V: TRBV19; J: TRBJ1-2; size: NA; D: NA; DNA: TGTGCCAGTAGAACCGGCGGGAGGGGCTATGGCTACACCTTC; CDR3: CASRTGGRGYGYTF
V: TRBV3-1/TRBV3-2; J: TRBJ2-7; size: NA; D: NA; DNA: TGTGCCAGCAGCCAATCGACCGGGGGCCCGACCTACGAGCAGTACTTC; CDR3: CASSQSTGGPTYEQYF
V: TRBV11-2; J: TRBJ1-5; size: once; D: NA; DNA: TGTGCCAGCAGCTTAGCCGAGGTTCAGCCCCAGCATTTT; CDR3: CASSLAEVQPQHF
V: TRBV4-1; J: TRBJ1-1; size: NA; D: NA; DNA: TGCGCCAGCAGCCAGACACCTAGGGGGGACGGTGAAGCTTTCTTT; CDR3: CASSQTPRGDGEAFF
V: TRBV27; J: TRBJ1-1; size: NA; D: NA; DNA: TGTGCCAGCAAGACGAAGGGTGGGACTGAAGCTTTCTTT; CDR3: CASKTKGGTEAFF
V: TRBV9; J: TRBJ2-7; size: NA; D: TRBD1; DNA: TGTGCCGCGGACAGGGTCAACGAGCAGTACTTC; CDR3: CAADRVNEQYF
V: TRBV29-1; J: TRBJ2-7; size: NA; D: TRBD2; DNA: TGCAGCGTCGGGGGACTAGCGCCCCATTCCTACGAGCAGTACTTC; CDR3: CSVGGLAPHSYEQYF
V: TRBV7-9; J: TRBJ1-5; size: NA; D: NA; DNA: TGTGCCAGCAGCTTATCTAGTAATCAGCCCCAGCATTTT; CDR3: CASSLSSNQPQHF
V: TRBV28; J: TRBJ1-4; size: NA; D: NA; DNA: TGTGCCAGCAGTACTATAGGCGTCAATGAAAAACTGTTTTTT; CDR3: CASSTIGVNEKLFF
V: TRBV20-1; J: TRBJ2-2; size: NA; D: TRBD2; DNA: TGCAGTGCTAGTAGGACTAGCGGGGGCCTGAACACCGGGGAGCTGTTTTTT; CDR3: CSASRTSGGLNTGELFF
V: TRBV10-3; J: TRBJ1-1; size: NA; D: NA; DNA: TGTGCCATCAGTGAGTCGTGGGTGAACACTGAAGCTTTCTTT; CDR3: CAISESWVNTEAFF
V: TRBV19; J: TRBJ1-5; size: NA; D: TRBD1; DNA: TGTGCCAGTAGTATGGACAGGGGGCTAAATCAGCCCCAGCATTTT; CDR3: CASSMDRGLNQPQHF
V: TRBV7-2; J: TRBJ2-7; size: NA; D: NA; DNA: TGTGCCAGCAGCTTAAATAGCGTCGAGCAGTACTTC; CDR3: CASSLNSVEQYF
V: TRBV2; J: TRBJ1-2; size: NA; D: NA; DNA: TGTGCCAGGGGCCGTGAGTATGGCTACACCTTC; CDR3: CARGREYGYTF
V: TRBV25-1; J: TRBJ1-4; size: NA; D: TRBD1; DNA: TGTGCCAGCAGCCCCCACCGGGACAGTAATGAAAAACTGTTTTTT; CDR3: CASSPHRDSNEKLFF
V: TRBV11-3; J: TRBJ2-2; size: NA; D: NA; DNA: TGTGCCAGCAGCTTAGTAAAAGGTCTTAACACCGGGGAGCTGTTTTTT; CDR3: CASSLVKGLNTGELFF
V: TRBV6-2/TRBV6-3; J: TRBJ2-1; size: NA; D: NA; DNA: TGTGCCAGCAGTCGGACAGTCTACCATGAGCAGTTCTTC; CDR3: CASSRTVYHEQFF
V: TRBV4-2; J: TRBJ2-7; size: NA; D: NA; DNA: TGTGCCAGCAGCCAAGACTCAGGGTGGTCCTACGAGCAGTACTTC; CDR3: CASSQDSGWSYEQYF
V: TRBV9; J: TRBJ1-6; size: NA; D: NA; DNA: TGTGCCAGCGGCGCTGAGAGCTCCTATAATTCACCCCTCCACTTT; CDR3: CASGAESSYNSPLHF
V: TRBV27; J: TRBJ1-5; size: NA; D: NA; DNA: TGTGCCAGCAGGCTCCGAGGCGTCGGACTTGGCAATCAGCCCCAGCATTTT; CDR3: CASRLRGVGLGNQPQHF
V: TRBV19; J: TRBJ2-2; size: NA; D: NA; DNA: TGTGCCAGTAGGATTAGCAACACCGGGGAGCTGTTTTTT; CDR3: CASRISNTGELFF
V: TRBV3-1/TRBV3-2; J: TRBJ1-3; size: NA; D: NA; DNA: TGTGCCAGCAGCCTTAATATAGGTATTCAGGGCTACTCTGGAAACACCATATATTTT; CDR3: CASSLNIGIQGYSGNTIYF
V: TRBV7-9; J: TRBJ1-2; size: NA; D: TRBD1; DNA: TGTGCCAGCAGCTTGCCGGGACAGGGCTATGGCTACACCTTC; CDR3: CASSLPGQGYGYTF
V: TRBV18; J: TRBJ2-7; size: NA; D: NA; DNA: TGTGCCAGCTCACGCCTAGCTTCACGATACGAGCAGTACTTC; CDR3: CASSRLASRYEQYF
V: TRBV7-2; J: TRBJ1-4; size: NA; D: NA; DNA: TGTGCCAGCAGCTTAGACGGGAACAATGAAAAACTGTTTTTT; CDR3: CASSLDGNNEKLFF
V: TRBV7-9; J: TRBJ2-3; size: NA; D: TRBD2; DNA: TGTGCCAGCAGACCCTGGCGGGGGGGCCAAACAGATACGCAGTATTTT; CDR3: CASRPWRGGQTDTQYF
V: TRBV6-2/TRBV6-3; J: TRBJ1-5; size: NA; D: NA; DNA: TGTGCCAGCAGTTACCTATCGAATCAGCCCCAGCATTTT; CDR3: CASSYLSNQPQHF
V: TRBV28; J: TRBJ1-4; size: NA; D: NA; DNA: TGTGCCAGCAGTGGGGGGCCGGCGGGTGAAAAACTGTTTTTT; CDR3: CASSGGPAGEKLFF
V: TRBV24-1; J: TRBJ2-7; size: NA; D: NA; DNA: TGTGCCACCAGTGGCCCCAGGGACGAGCAGTACTTC; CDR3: CATSGPRDEQYF
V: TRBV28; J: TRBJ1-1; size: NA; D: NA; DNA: TGTGCCACCGGGGGGCTGAACACTGAAGCTTTCTTT; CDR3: CATGGLNTEAFF
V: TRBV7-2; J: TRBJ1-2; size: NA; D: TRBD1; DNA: TGTGCCAGCAGCCATCTGGACAGGTCAGAAGGCTACACCTTC; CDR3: CASSHLDRSEGYTF
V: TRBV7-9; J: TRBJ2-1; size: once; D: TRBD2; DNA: TGTGCCAGCAGCTTATCGGGTAGGGGACTAGCGGGGGATGAGCAGTTCTTC; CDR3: CASSLSGRGLAGDEQFF
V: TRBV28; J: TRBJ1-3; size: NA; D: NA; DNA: TGTGCCAGCAGTTTATCCTCGACACTCTCTGGAAACACCATATATTTT; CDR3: CASSLSSTLSGNTIYF
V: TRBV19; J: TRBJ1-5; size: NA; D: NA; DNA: TGTGCCAGTAGTACCCCGGGGCTCAATCAGCCCCAGCATTTT; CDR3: CASSTPGLNQPQHF
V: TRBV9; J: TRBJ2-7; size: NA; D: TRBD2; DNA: TGTGCCAGCAGCAGTAGCGGCGGGGGGGGATACGAGCAGTACTTC; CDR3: CASSSSGGGGYEQYF
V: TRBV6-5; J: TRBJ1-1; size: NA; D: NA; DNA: TGTGCCAGCAGTTACTCGATCGTCACTGAAGCTTTCTTT; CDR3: CASSYSIVTEAFF
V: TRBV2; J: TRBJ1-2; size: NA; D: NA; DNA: TGTGCCAGCATCGGGGTGAACTATGGCTACACCTTC; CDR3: CASIGVNYGYTF
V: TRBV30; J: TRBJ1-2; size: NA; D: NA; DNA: TGTGCCTGGAGGGTCGGGACTGGCTACACCTTC; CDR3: CAWRVGTGYTF
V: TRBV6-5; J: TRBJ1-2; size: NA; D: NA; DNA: TGTGCCAGCCGCGTCCTCCCGGACAAAAACTATGGCTACACCTTC; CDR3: CASRVLPDKNYGYTF
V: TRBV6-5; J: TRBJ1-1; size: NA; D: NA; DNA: TGTGCCAGCAGTCTCCCACAGGGAGGAACTGAAGCTTTCTTT; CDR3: CASSLPQGGTEAFF
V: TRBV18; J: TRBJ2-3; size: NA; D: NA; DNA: TGTGCCAGCTCACCACCGAAGGGACAATCCTGGGCAGATACGCAGTATTTT; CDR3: CASSPPKGQSWADTQYF